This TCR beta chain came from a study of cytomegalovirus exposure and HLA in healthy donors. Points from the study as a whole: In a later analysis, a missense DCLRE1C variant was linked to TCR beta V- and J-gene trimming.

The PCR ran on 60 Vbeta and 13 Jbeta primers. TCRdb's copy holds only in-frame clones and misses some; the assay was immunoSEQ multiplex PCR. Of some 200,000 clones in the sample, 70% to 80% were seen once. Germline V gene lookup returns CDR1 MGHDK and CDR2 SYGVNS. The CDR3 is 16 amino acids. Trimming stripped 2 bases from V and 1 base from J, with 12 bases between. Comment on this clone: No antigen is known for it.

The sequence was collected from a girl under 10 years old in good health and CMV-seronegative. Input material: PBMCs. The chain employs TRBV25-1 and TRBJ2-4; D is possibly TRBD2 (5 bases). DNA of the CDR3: TGTGCCAGCAGTGAAGCAGGAGGCCCGGCCAAAAACATTCAGTACTTC. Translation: CASSEAGGPAKNIQYF.